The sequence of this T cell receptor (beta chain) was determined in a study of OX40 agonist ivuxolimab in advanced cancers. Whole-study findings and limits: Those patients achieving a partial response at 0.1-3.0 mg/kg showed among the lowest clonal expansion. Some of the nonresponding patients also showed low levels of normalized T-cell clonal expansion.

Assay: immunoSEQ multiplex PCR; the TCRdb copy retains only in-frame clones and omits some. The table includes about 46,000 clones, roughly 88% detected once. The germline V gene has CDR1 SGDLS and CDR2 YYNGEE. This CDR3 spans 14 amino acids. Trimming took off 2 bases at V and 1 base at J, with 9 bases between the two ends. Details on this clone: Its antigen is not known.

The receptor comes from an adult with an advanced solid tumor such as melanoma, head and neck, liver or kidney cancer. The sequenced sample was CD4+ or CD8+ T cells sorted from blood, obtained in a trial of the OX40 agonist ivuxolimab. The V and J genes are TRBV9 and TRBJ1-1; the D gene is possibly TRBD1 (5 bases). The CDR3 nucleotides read TGTGCCAGCAGCGTTGGGACTGCGAACACTGAAGCTTTCTTT. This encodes CASSVGTANTEAFF.